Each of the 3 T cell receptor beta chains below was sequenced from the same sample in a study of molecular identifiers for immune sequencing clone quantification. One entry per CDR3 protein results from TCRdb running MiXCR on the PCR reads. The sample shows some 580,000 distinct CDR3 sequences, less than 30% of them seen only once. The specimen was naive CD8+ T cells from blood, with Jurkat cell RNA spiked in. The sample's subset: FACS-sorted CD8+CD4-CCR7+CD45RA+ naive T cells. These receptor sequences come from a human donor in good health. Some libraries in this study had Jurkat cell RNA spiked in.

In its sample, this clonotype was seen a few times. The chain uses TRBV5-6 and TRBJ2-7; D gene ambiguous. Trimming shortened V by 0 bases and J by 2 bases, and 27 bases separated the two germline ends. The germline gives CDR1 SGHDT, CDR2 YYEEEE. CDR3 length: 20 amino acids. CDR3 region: CASSLDRGLLADGQAYEQYF. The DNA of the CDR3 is TGTGCCAGCAGCTTGGACCGTGGGCTCCTCGCCGATGGTCAGGCCTACGAGCAGTACTTC.

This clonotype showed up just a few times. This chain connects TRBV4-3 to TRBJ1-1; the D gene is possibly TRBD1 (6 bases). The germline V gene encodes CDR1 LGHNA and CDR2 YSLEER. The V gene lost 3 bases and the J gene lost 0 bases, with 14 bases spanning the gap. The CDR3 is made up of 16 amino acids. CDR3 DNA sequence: TGCGCCAGCAGCCACTCCCCCGGGACATTGAACACTGAAGCTTTCTTT. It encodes CASSHSPGTLNTEAFF.

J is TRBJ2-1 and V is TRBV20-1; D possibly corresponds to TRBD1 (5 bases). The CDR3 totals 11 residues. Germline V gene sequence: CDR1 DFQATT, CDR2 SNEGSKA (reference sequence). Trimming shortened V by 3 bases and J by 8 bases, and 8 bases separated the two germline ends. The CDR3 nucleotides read TGCAGTGCTAGGGGGCCGGATGAGCAGTTCTTC. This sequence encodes CSARGPDEQFF.